This TCR beta chain was documented in a study of PD-1 blockade in classical Hodgkin lymphoma. All patients relapsed after autologous stem cell transplantation, and brentuximab vedotin exposure varied. Complete response, partial response or progressive disease was each patient's best response. Regarding this clone: No antigen is known for it.

Overall study findings and caveats: The origin of the repertoire differences remains undefined, with disease activity or prior therapy as possible causes. A significant rise in TCR diversity was seen by C4D1 for CD4+ cells but not for CD8+ cells. Similar baseline diversity was found in complete responders and newly diagnosed patients.

Generated by immunoSEQ multiplex PCR, the TCRdb table keeps only in-frame clones and is missing some. Seen here are approximately 160,000 clones, 78% observed once, and the top ten hold roughly 10%. The TCR sequence derives from a human donor with classical Hodgkin lymphoma. The sample in question was peripheral blood mononuclear cells (PBMCs), obtained before the second cycle of nivolumab.

The CDR3 coding sequence is TGTGCCAGCAGCCAAGAAGGAGCCTACGAGCAGTACTTC. Protein: CASSQEGAYEQYF. This chain links TRBV4-2 with TRBJ2-7; D is unresolved. Germline V gives CDR1 LGHNA, CDR2 YNFKEQ. This CDR3 is 13 amino acids long. Trimming took 0 bases from V and 2 from J, leaving 5 bases between them.